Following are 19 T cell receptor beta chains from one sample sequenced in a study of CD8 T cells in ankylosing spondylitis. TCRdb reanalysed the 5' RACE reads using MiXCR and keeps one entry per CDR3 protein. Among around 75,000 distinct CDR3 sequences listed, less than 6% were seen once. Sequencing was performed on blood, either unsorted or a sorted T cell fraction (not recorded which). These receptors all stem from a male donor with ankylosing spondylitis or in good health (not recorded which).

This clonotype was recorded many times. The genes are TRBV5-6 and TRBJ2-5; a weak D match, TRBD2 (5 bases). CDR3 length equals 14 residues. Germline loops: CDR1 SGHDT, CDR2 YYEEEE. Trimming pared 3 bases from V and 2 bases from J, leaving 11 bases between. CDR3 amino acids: CASSSGVQQETQYF. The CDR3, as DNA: TGTGCCAGCAGCTCCGGGGTACAACAAGAGACCCAGTACTTC.

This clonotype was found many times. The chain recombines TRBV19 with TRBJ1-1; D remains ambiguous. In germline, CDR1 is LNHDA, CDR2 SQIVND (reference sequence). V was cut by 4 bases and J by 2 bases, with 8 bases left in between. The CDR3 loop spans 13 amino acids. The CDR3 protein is CASSRFPNTEAFF. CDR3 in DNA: TGTGCCAGTAGTAGGTTCCCTAACACTGAAGCTTTCTTT.

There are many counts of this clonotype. CDR3 DNA sequence: TGTGCCAGCAGCCAAACCTCCACAGGGGGTCCTCAGCCCCAGCATTTT. Encoded protein: CASSQTSTGGPQPQHF. The rearrangement links TRBV3-1 to TRBJ1-5; 8 positions agree with TRBD1. The V gene's germline CDR1 is LGHDT and CDR2 YNNKEL (reference sequence). J was trimmed by 6 bases and V by 2 bases; bases with no gene match: 9. This CDR3 is 16 amino acids long. The variable domain in full, completed from reference TRBV3-1 and TRBJ1-5, reads DTAVSQTPKYLVTQMGNDKSIKCEQNLGHDTMYWYKQDSKKFLKIMFSYNNKELIINETVPNRFSPKSPDKAHLNLHINSLELGDSAVYFCASSQTSTGGPQPQHFGDGTRLSIL.

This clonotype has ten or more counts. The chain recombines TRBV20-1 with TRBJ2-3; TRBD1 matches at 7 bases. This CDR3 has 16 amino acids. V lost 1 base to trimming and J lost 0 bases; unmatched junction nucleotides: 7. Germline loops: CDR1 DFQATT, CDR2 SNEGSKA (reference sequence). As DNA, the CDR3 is TGCAGTGCTAGAGGGACAGGCGGAACTAGCACAGATACGCAGTATTTT. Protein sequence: CSARGTGGTSTDTQYF.

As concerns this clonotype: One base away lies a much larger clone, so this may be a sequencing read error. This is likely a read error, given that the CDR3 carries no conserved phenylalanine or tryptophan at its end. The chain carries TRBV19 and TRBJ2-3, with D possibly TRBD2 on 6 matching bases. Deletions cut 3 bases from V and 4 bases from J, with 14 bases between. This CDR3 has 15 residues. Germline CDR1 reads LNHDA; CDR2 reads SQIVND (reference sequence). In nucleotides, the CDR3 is TGTGCCAGTAGTATCGAGGAGGGAGTGGCAGATACGCAGTATATT. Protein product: CASSIEEGVADTQYI.

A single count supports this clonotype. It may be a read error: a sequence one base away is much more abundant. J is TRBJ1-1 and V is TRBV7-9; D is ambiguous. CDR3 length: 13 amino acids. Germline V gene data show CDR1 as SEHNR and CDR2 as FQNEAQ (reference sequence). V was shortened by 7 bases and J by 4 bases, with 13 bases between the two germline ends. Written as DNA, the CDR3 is TGTGCCAGCATACATCCCTTGGGCACTGAAGCTTTCTTT. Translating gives CASIHPLGTEAFF.

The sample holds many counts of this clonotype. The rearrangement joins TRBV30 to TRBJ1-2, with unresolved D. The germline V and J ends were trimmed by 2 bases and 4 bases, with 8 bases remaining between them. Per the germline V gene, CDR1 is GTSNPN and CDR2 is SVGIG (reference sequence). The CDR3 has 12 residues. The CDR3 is CAWSLGVYGYTF. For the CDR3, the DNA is TGTGCCTGGAGTTTGGGCGTCTATGGCTACACCTTC.

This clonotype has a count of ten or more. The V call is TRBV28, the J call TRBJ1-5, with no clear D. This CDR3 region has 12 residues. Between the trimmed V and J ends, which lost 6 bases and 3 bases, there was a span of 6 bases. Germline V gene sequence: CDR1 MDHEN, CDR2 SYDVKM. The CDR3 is CASRDHNQPQHF. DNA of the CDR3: TGTGCCAGCAGAGATCACAATCAGCCCCAGCATTTT. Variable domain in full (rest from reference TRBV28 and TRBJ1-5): DVKVTQSSRYLVKRTGEKVFLECVQDMDHENMFWYRQDPGLGLRLIYFSYDVKMKEKGDIPEGYSVSREKKERFSLILESASTNQTSMYLCASRDHNQPQHFGDGTRLSIL.

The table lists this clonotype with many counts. In DNA form, the CDR3 reads TGTGCCAGCAGTCCCGTCTCGACAGGGACCTATGGCTACACCTTC. Its translation is CASSPVSTGTYGYTF. This rearrangement joins TRBV6-5 to TRBJ1-2, with TRBD1 identical over 7 bases. The germline V gene encodes CDR1 MNHEY and CDR2 SVGAGI. Losses at the gene ends were 5 bases for V and 4 bases for J; bases not matched to a gene: 10. The CDR3 totals 15 residues.

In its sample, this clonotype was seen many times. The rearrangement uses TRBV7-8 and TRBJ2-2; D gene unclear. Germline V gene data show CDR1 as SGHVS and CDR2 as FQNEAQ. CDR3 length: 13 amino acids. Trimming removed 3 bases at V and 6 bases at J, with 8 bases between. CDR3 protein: CASSLQLSGELFF. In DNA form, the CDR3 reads TGTGCCAGCAGCTTGCAATTGTCCGGGGAGCTGTTTTTT.

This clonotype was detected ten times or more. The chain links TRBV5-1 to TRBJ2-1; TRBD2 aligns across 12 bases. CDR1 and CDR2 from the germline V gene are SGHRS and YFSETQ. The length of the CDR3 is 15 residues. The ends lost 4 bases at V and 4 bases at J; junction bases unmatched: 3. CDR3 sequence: CASSLLAGGYNEQFF. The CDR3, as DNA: TGCGCCAGCAGCCTACTAGCGGGGGGATACAATGAGCAGTTCTTC.

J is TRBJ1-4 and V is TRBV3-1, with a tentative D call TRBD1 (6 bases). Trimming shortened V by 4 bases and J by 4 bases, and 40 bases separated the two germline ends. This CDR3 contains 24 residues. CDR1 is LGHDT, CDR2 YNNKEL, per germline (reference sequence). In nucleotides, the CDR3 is TGTGCCAGCAGCCCGGGGAAAGGACAGAACCTACCATCTGAACATGGGGCACTTAATGAAAAACTGTTTTTT. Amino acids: CASSPGKGQNLPSEHGALNEKLFF.

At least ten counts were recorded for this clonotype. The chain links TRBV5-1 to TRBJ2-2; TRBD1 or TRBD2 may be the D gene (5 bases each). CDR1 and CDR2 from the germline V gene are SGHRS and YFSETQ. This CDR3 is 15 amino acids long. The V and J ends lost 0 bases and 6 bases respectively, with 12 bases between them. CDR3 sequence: CASSLAGTPSGELFF. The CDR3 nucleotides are TGCGCCAGCAGCTTGGCGGGGACCCCATCCGGGGAGCTGTTTTTT.

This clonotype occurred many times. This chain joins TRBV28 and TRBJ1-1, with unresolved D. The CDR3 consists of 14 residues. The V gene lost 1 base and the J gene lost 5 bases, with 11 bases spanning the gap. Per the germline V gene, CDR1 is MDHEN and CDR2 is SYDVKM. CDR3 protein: CASSLLDRGTEAFF. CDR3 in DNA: TGTGCCAGCAGTTTATTAGACCGAGGAACTGAAGCTTTCTTT.

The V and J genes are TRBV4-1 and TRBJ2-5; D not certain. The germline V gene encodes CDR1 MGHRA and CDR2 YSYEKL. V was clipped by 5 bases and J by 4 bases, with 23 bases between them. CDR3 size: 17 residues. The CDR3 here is CASSSSPGPLLSETQYF. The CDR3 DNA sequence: TGCGCCAGCAGCTCCTCCCCCGGGCCCCTATTATCAGAGACCCAGTACTTC.

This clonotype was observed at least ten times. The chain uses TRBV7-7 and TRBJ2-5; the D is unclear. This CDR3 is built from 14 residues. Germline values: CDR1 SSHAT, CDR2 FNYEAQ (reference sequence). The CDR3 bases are TGTGCAACTGATTCGGTGTTGGGGTCCGAGACCCAGTACTTC. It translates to CATDSVLGSETQYF.

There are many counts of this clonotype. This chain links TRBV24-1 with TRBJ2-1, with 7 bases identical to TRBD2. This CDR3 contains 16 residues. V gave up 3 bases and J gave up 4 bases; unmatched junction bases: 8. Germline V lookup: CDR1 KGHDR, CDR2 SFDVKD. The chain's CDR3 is CATSDPSGTTYNEQFF. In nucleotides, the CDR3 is TGTGCCACCAGTGATCCCTCCGGGACTACATACAATGAGCAGTTCTTC.

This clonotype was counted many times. CDR3 DNA: TGTGCCAGCAGTTACGTCACAGGGGGAGGATATGGCTACACCTTC. Translating gives CASSYVTGGGYGYTF. V and J are TRBV6-5 and TRBJ1-2; the match to TRBD1 covers 8 bases. The CDR3 contains 15 residues. Germline-derived CDR1 and CDR2 are MNHEY and SVGAGI. The trim removed 2 bases at V and 5 bases at J, leaving 7 bases unmatched.

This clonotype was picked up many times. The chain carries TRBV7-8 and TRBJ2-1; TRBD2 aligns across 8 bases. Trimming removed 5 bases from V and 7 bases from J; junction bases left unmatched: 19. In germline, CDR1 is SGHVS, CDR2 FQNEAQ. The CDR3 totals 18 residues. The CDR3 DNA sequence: TGTGCCAGCAGCCGCTCCCTGGGGGGAGCGGGGGCGGGGAATGAGCAGTTCTTC. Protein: CASSRSLGGAGAGNEQFF.